These 32 T cell receptor beta chains share one sample of origin, sequenced in a study of identical twins. TCRdb re-analysed the 5' RACE reads in MiXCR, keeping a single row per CDR3 protein. The table includes some 1,700,000 distinct CDR3 sequences, around 29% detected once. Sequenced material: cord blood. The receptors derive from a newborn girl in good health.

The chain carries TRBV7-6 and TRBJ2-3; 7 nucleotides match TRBD2. The germline V gene has CDR1 SGHVS and CDR2 FNYEAQ. V gave up 3 bases and J gave up 2 bases; unmatched junction bases: 2. This CDR3 is 14 amino acids long. For the CDR3, the DNA is TGTGCCAGCAGCTTGACTAGCCTCACAGATACGCAGTATTTT. Translating it yields CASSLTSLTDTQYF.

This clonotype was observed a few times. The CDR3 DNA follows: TGTGCCAGCAGCTTAGCGTTCCCGACACTAGCGGGAGGGCCAGATACGCAGTATTTT. It specifies CASSLAFPTLAGGPDTQYF. The chain is built from TRBV7-2 and TRBJ2-3; 13 nucleotides agree with TRBD2. The CDR3 contains 19 residues. The germline V gene encodes CDR1 SGHTA and CDR2 FQGNSA. V trimming: 0 bases; J trimming: 4 bases; junction bases outside the gene matches: 10.

V is TRBV20-1 and J is TRBJ2-3; 15 nucleotides agree with TRBD2. V trimming: 6 bases; J trimming: 1 base; junction bases outside the gene matches: 8. Germline CDR1 and CDR2: DFQATT and SNEGSKA (reference sequence). CDR3 length: 17 amino acids. CDR3 nucleotides: TGCAGTGCGAGGGGACTAGCGGGGGGCGTCGGCACAGATACGCAGTATTTT. Residues: CSARGLAGGVGTDTQYF.

This clonotype was seen a few times. The chain carries TRBV28 and TRBJ2-5, with TRBD2 matching 9 bases. The J call may be in error: the DNA end matches TRBJ2-7 better. Germline V gives CDR1 MDHEN, CDR2 SYDVKM. The CDR3 loop spans 14 amino acids. The CDR3 spells CASSLLKREVEQYF. Written as DNA, the CDR3 is TGTGCCAGCAGTTTGCTGAAGCGGGAGGTCGAGCAGTACTTC.

J is TRBJ2-3 and V is TRBV20-1; a possible D gene is TRBD2 (5 bases). V lost 5 bases and J lost 1, with 16 bases in between. This CDR3 spans 15 amino acids. Germline assignment: CDR1 DFQATT and CDR2 SNEGSKA (reference sequence). The CDR3 spells CSAGRAGVRTDTQYF. CDR3 DNA: TGCAGTGCTGGCCGGGCGGGCGTTCGCACAGATACGCAGTATTTT.

The chain combines TRBV5-6 with TRBJ2-4; possibly TRBD1 or TRBD2 for D (5 bases each). Trimming stripped 1 base from V and 0 bases from J, with 17 bases between. This CDR3 comprises 18 residues. The germline gives CDR1 SGHDT, CDR2 YYEEEE. CDR3 DNA: TGTGCCAGCAGCTTGTGGGACCCCGGCACAGGAGCCAAAAACATTCAGTACTTC. This gives the protein CASSLWDPGTGAKNIQYF.

This clonotype was seen a handful of times. CDR3 loop: CSAPPHRARGNEQFF. CDR3 coding DNA: TGCAGTGCCCCACCACACCGGGCCAGAGGCAATGAGCAGTTCTTC. The chain uses TRBV20-1 and TRBJ2-1; D remains unclear. The germline V gene has CDR1 DFQATT and CDR2 SNEGSKA (reference sequence). The CDR3 covers 15 residues. Trimming shortened V by 6 bases and J by 6 bases, and 21 bases separated the two germline ends.

In its sample, this clonotype was seen a few times. Here the CDR3 DNA reads TGCAGTGCTAGTCATGGGGGACTAGCGGGGGGCCGGGGGGAGACCCAGTACTTC. Its translation: CSASHGGLAGGRGETQYF. This chain uses TRBV20-1 with TRBJ2-5, with 15 bases lining up with TRBD2. J gave up 5 bases and V 3 bases, and 13 bases lay outside the gene matches. This CDR3 has 18 residues. CDR1 DFQATT and CDR2 SNEGSKA come from the germline V gene (reference sequence).

This clonotype appeared a single time. Mismatch with germline at one junction end may stem from a read error. The chain recombines TRBV28 with TRBJ2-7; tentatively, D is TRBD2 (5 bases). This CDR3 comprises 16 residues. Germline values: CDR1 MDHEN, CDR2 SYDVKM. The CDR3 sequence: CTSSFPEAGQAYEQYF. CDR3 nucleotides: TGTACCAGCAGTTTCCCCGAGGCGGGCCAAGCCTACGAGCAGTACTTC. The whole variable domain, remainder taken from reference TRBV28 and TRBJ2-7, is DVKVTQSSRYLVKRTGEKVFLECVQDMDHENMFWYRQDPGLGLRLIYFSYDVKMKEKGDIPEGYSVSREKKERFSLILESASTNQTSMYLCTSSFPEAGQAYEQYFGPGTRLTVT.

This clonotype was seen more than once but under ten times. The chain recombines TRBV5-6 with TRBJ2-3; either TRBD1 or TRBD2 may fit D (6 bases each). V was cut by 3 bases and J by 3 bases, with 17 bases left in between. The length of the CDR3 is 16 residues. The germline V gene has CDR1 SGHDT and CDR2 YYEEEE. The CDR3 DNA is TGTGCCAGCAGCTCCCGGGGGCGGCTCTCAACAGATACGCAGTATTTT. This encodes CASSSRGRLSTDTQYF. Looking up the rest from reference TRBV5-6 and TRBJ2-3 gives the full variable domain: DAGVTQSPTHLIKTRGQQVTLRCSPKSGHDTVSWYQQALGQGPQFIFQYYEEEERQRGNFPDRFSGHQFPNYSSELNVNALLLGDSALYLCASSSRGRLSTDTQYFGPGTRLTVL.

The J gene is TRBJ2-5, the V gene TRBV27; weak D call: TRBD2 (6 bases). Trimming pared 10 bases from V and 1 base from J, leaving 19 bases between. Germline V lookup: CDR1 MNHEY, CDR2 SMNVEV (reference sequence). The CDR3 sequence is 15 residues long. In DNA, the CDR3 is TGTGCCAACAACAGTAATAGCGGAACCCAAGAGACCCAGTACTTC. It yields the protein CANNSNSGTQETQYF.

CDR3 nucleotides: TGTGCCAGCAGCCAAGTTCTCGGGCTAAAACAAGAGACCCAGTACTTC. Protein sequence: CASSQVLGLKQETQYF. V gene TRBV3-1 combines with J gene TRBJ2-5; D remains unclear. This CDR3 region has 16 residues. From germline, CDR1 is LGHDT and CDR2 YNNKEL (reference sequence). Trimming took 1 base from V and 2 from J, leaving 14 bases between them.

The V and J genes are TRBV4-2 and TRBJ2-7; perhaps TRBD2 as D (6 bases). CDR3 size: 16 residues. Between the trimmed V and J ends, which lost 1 base and 3 bases, there was a span of 16 bases. Germline CDR1 reads LGHNA; CDR2 reads YNFKEQ. The CDR3 is CASSQGLLGLFYEQYF. The CDR3 nucleotides read TGTGCCAGCAGCCAAGGCCTCCTGGGACTCTTCTACGAGCAGTACTTC.

The sample holds a few counts of this clonotype. The chain has TRBV11-2 and TRBJ2-1; 9 bases match TRBD2. The CDR3 has 21 amino acids. Trimming took 4 bases from V and 0 from J; bases not matched to a gene: 19. Germline CDR1 and CDR2: SGHAT and FQNNGV. CDR3 in amino acids: CASSSRILAAGGLSSYNEQFF. The CDR3 bases are TGTGCCAGCAGCTCACGGATACTTGCAGCGGGGGGCTTAAGCTCCTACAATGAGCAGTTCTTC.

This clonotype was detected a few times. V gene TRBV5-1 combines with J gene TRBJ2-2; maybe TRBD1 (5 bases). V was pared by 4 bases and J by 4 bases, with 14 bases between. This CDR3 spans 15 amino acids. CDR1 is SGHRS, CDR2 YFSETQ, per germline. CDR3 DNA sequence: TGCGCCAGCAGCGCGGACAAGGGTCCCACCGGGGAGCTGTTTTTT. Protein sequence: CASSADKGPTGELFF.

This clonotype was seen a few times. The chain couples TRBV9 to TRBJ2-3; 10 bases are shared with TRBD2. Germline CDR1 and CDR2: SGDLS and YYNGEE. Trimming at V came to 0 bases and at J to 1 base, leaving 5 bases not matched to a gene. The CDR3 is 17 amino acids. CDR3 amino acids: CASSVDPAGGRTDTQYF. The CDR3 DNA reads TGTGCCAGCAGCGTAGACCCAGCGGGAGGGCGCACAGATACGCAGTATTTT.

This clonotype has a handful of counts. The V gene is TRBV28, the J gene TRBJ1-5; TRBD1 might be the D (5 bases). Trimming removed 3 bases at V and 3 bases at J, with 9 bases between. The CDR3 is 14 residues long. Germline V gives CDR1 MDHEN, CDR2 SYDVKM. This CDR3 reads CASSFEQVNQPQHF. The CDR3 DNA follows: TGTGCCAGCAGTTTTGAACAGGTCAATCAGCCCCAGCATTTT.

The chain employs TRBV12-5 and TRBJ1-2, with 7 bases aligning to TRBD1. Germline CDR1 LGHNT, CDR2 FRNRAP. Germline trimming cut 2 bases from V and 5 bases from J; bases unmatched to any gene: 2. The CDR3 runs 13 residues. CDR3 region: CASGLRGLYGYTF. CDR3 nucleotide sequence: TGTGCTAGTGGTTTGAGGGGGCTATATGGCTACACCTTC.

On this clonotype: A much more abundant neighbour one base away suggests this may be a read error. This chain connects TRBV20-1 to TRBJ2-7, with 8 bases that match TRBD2. The CDR3 contains 13 residues. Germline V gene lookup returns CDR1 DFQATT and CDR2 SNEGSKA (reference sequence). CDR3: CGASGGLGYEQYF. CDR3 DNA: TGCGGTGCTAGTGGGGGACTAGGCTACGAGCAGTACTTC.

This clonotype occurred many times. The chain carries TRBV6-1 and TRBJ2-6; D ambiguous. The CDR3 sequence is 15 residues long. V gave up 3 bases and J gave up 1 base, with 7 bases separating them. The V gene's germline CDR1 is MNHNS and CDR2 SASEGT. DNA for the CDR3: TGTGCCAGCAGTGACTTAGGGTCTGGGGCCAACGTCCTGACTTTC. This codes for CASSDLGSGANVLTF.

This clonotype was picked up a small number of times. The V and J genes are TRBV5-5 and TRBJ2-5; TRBD1 is a possible D gene (6 bases). The V gene lost 4 bases and the J gene lost 0 bases, with 22 bases spanning the gap. CDR3 size: 18 residues. The germline CDR1 and CDR2 sequences are SGHKS and YYEKEE (reference sequence). Here the CDR3 reads CASSQPLYLDRNQETQYF. DNA for the CDR3: TGTGCCAGCAGCCAGCCGCTCTACCTCGACAGGAACCAAGAGACCCAGTACTTC.

This clonotype was picked up many times. This chain links TRBV4-1 with TRBJ2-7; 7 bases are a match to TRBD1. The CDR3 has 13 residues. Germline V lookup: CDR1 MGHRA, CDR2 YSYEKL. V was clipped by 2 bases and J by 6 bases; unmatched bases: 4. The DNA of the CDR3 is TGCGCCAGCAGCCAACAAACAGGGGTCGAGCAGTACTTC. Its protein product is CASSQQTGVEQYF.

This clonotype showed up just a few times. This chain connects TRBV7-2 to TRBJ1-2, with a weak D call TRBD1 (5 bases). V was trimmed by 1 base and J by 8 bases, leaving 14 bases between them. There are 14 residues in the CDR3. The germline CDR1 and CDR2 sequences are SGHTA and FQGNSA. As DNA, the CDR3 is TGTGCCAGCAGCTTAGTGTCGGTCAGGGCCGGCTACACCTTC. Translating it yields CASSLVSVRAGYTF.

The rearrangement links TRBV28 to TRBJ1-4; a weak D match, TRBD1 (5 bases). The V end lost 4 bases, the J end lost 4 bases, and 7 bases lay between the germline ends. The V gene's germline CDR1 is MDHEN and CDR2 SYDVKM. The CDR3 length is 13 residues. DNA of the CDR3: TGTGCCAGCAGTTCGGGGGATAATGAAAAACTGTTTTTT. As protein: CASSSGDNEKLFF.

The chain links TRBV20-1 to TRBJ2-7, with TRBD2 identical over 9 bases. The CDR3 has 13 residues. Unmatched junction bases numbered 4, after V lost 6 bases and J lost 1 base. Germline values: CDR1 DFQATT, CDR2 SNEGSKA (reference sequence). CDR3 bases: TGCAGTGCCGCGACTAGCGGATCCTACGAGCAGTACTTC. It encodes CSAATSGSYEQYF.

In its sample, this clonotype was seen a few times. The chain links TRBV6-1 to TRBJ1-5; D gene unclear. Trimming took 10 bases from V and 6 from J, leaving 22 bases between them. Germline CDR1 reads MNHNS; CDR2 reads SASEGT. The CDR3 loop spans 15 amino acids. Here the CDR3 DNA reads TGTGCCACCTGTACGGATATCAAATTCCTTCAGCCCCAGCATTTT. Its protein is CATCTDIKFLQPQHF.

The rearrangement links TRBV19 to TRBJ1-2; the D is unclear. With 10 bases removed from V and 8 bases from J, the gap between germline ends came to 20 bases. The CDR3 sequence is 13 residues long. The V gene's germline CDR1 is LNHDA and CDR2 SQIVND (reference sequence). The CDR3 nucleotides are TGTGCCACCCGGAGCGGTTCGGAGGGCGGCTACACCTTC. Protein sequence: CATRSGSEGGYTF.

V usage is TRBV20-1 and J usage is TRBJ1-5; 12 nucleotides agree with TRBD1. V shed 3 bases and J 0 bases; nucleotides not matched to a gene: 12. The germline gives CDR1 DFQATT, CDR2 SNEGSKA (reference sequence). The CDR3 is 19 residues long. The CDR3 DNA reads as TGCAGTGCTAGTTCACCGGGACAGGGGGCCCGTTATAGCAATCAGCCCCAGCATTTT. It codes for CSASSPGQGARYSNQPQHF.

This chain uses TRBV10-3 with TRBJ2-7, with 7 positions matching TRBD2. Germline lookup yields CDR1 ENHRY and CDR2 SYGVKD. V trimming: 2 bases; J trimming: 5 bases; junction bases outside the gene matches: 3. This CDR3 is built from 13 residues. The CDR3 DNA is TGTGCCATCAGTGAGGTAGGGAGGGACGAGCAGTACTTC. Its translation is CAISEVGRDEQYF.

This clonotype was picked up a small number of times. The rearrangement joins TRBV7-8 to TRBJ2-1, with D maybe TRBD1 (8 bases). V lost 4 bases and J lost 4, with 17 bases in between. The CDR3 sequence is 16 residues long. CDR1 is SGHVS, CDR2 FQNEAQ, per germline. DNA of the CDR3: TGTGCCAGCAGCTCCACACAGGGGGGGCGATACAATGAGCAGTTCTTC. Protein: CASSSTQGGRYNEQFF.

This clonotype was observed a handful of times. V and J are TRBV27 and TRBJ2-1; 9 bases agree with TRBD2. V lost 5 bases to trimming and J lost 1 base; unmatched junction nucleotides: 21. The germline CDR1 and CDR2 sequences are MNHEY and SMNVEV (reference sequence). CDR3 length: 21 residues. The CDR3 loop is CASSPPGRAGGPMRSYNEQFF. The CDR3 DNA sequence: TGTGCCAGCAGTCCTCCGGGGCGAGCGGGGGGCCCTATGAGGTCCTACAATGAGCAGTTCTTC.

This rearrangement joins TRBV28 to TRBJ2-1; TRBD2 matches 9 bases. The trim removed 4 bases at V and 7 bases at J, leaving 14 bases unmatched. Germline assignment: CDR1 MDHEN and CDR2 SYDVKM. The CDR3 sequence is 17 residues long. In DNA, the CDR3 is TGTGCCAGCAGTTCCCCCGTGGTGGCTAGCGGGAAGAATGAGCAGTTCTTC. This encodes CASSSPVVASGKNEQFF.